This T cell receptor (beta chain) was profiled in a study of T cells after yellow fever vaccination. This clonotype has more than one count but fewer than ten. V shed 6 bases and J shed 7 bases, with 9 bases lying between them. The CDR3 runs to 11 residues. Germline V CDR1 and CDR2: MDHEN, SYDVKM. TCRdb passed the 5' RACE reads through MiXCR, listing each CDR3 protein once. This sample carries 500,000 to 650,000 distinct CDR3 sequences, about 13% of them seen once, and the ten largest clones take more than 13%. The input for sequencing was PBMCs, taken on the day of the yellow fever booster vaccination. The rearrangement links TRBV28 to TRBJ1-2; D not resolved. The clonotype originates from a man in his thirties or forties who received the YFV17D yellow fever vaccine. The CDR3 DNA is TGTGCCAGCAGGGAATTCGGTGGCTACACCTTC. Protein product: CASREFGGYTF.